This record looks at one TCR beta chain sequence and its context. Its target is unknown. The data were taken from a study of T-cell memory formation after mild COVID-19. Study overall: TCR clusters largely stayed donor specific.

Germline lookup yields CDR1 SGHTA and CDR2 FQGTGA. The J segment lost 8 bases and the V segment lost 5 bases, leaving 10 bases of the junction unmatched. The CDR3 sequence is 15 residues long. Study-wide points: The main location of contracting CD4+ clones was CM and EM, and that of contracting CD8+ clones was EMRA. Clones shrinking from day 15 to 85 showed even CD4/CD8 mixes; later expanders tilted CD4+.

TCRdb ran MiXCR on the 5' RACE reads and lists one entry per CDR3 protein. This sample has roughly 51,000 distinct CDR3 sequences, with around 7.2% found just once. The material sequenced was PBMCs or a T cell subset sorted from them (not recorded which). This TCR was sampled from a man between 18 and 35 years old who had mild COVID-19 (a few samples of this study predate the infection). Cell type and time point are not known. The rearrangement uses TRBV7-3 and TRBJ2-1; 9 bases align to TRBD2. CDR3 residues: CASSLGLAPRDEQFF. In nucleotides, the CDR3 is TGTGCCAGCAGCCTAGGACTAGCGCCCCGGGATGAGCAGTTCTTC.